Listed here are 12 T cell receptor beta chains from one sample, sequenced in a study of neurological immune-mediated disorders. From the 5' RACE reads, TCRdb called clonotypes with MiXCR, one entry per CDR3 protein. This table has tens of thousands of distinct CDR3 sequences, about 10% appearing once. Source material: PBMCs. These receptors came from a man between 60 and 75 years old in good health.

This clonotype was observed many times. This chain connects TRBV11-3 to TRBJ2-1, with TRBD1 as a possible D gene (6 bases). Germline V gene lookup returns CDR1 SGHNT and CDR2 YENEEA. This CDR3 contains 16 residues. V lost 5 bases and J lost 0, with 14 bases in between. CDR3 in amino acids: CASSPPGQFSYNEQFF. The CDR3 DNA reads as TGTGCCAGCAGCCCCCCCGGACAGTTCTCCTACAATGAGCAGTTCTTC. Drawing the rest from reference TRBV11-3 and TRBJ2-1, the complete variable domain is EAGVVQSPRYKIIEKKQPVAFWCNPISGHNTLYWYLQNLGQGPELLIRYENEEAVDDSQLPKDRFSAERLKGVDSTLKIQPAELGDSAVYLCASSPPGQFSYNEQFFGPGTRLTVL.

With regard to this clonotype: This may be a read error: a much more frequent sequence differs by one nucleotide. The CDR3 sequence is CASSLWGQVANTGELFF. CDR3 nucleotide sequence: TGCGCCAGCAGCTTGTGGGGACAGGTGGCGAACACCGGGGAGCTGTTTTTT. The chain employs TRBV5-1 and TRBJ2-2, with 8 positions matching TRBD1. Germline V lookup: CDR1 SGHRS, CDR2 YFSETQ. J lost 0 bases, V lost 1 base, and 5 bases had no gene match. CDR3 length: 17 amino acids.

This clonotype was observed many times. The gene calls are TRBV27 and TRBJ2-1; 7 bases map to TRBD1. Germline CDR1 MNHEY, CDR2 SMNVEV (reference sequence). The trim removed 3 bases at V and 0 bases at J, leaving 2 bases unmatched. The CDR3 is made up of 15 amino acids. The CDR3 DNA reads as TGTGCCAGCAGTTTCAGACAGGGCTCCTACAATGAGCAGTTCTTC. It is translated as CASSFRQGSYNEQFF.

The chain combines TRBV19 with TRBJ2-7; possibly TRBD1 for D (6 bases). Looked up from germline, CDR1 is LNHDA and CDR2 is SQIVND (reference sequence). Trimming took off 10 bases at V and 12 bases at J, with 22 bases between the two ends. The CDR3 is made up of 12 amino acids. CDR3 sequence (DNA): TGTGCCACCAGGGGCCAAGGGTACCGTAGGTACTTC. It yields the protein CATRGQGYRRYF.

This clonotype appeared many times. The chain recombines TRBV5-1 with TRBJ2-1, with 12 positions matching TRBD2. The CDR3 is 16 residues long. Germline trimming cut 1 base from V and 5 bases from J; bases unmatched to any gene: 4. Germline V CDR1 and CDR2: SGHRS, YFSETQ. CDR3 amino acids: CASSLLGLAGNNEQFF. The CDR3 nucleotides read TGCGCCAGCAGCTTGCTTGGACTAGCGGGAAACAATGAGCAGTTCTTC.

This clonotype was found many times. The rearrangement uses TRBV20-1 and TRBJ1-5, with D possibly matching TRBD1 (6 bases). The CDR3 totals 13 residues. From germline, CDR1 is DFQATT and CDR2 SNEGSKA (reference sequence). Trimming took 6 bases from V and 4 from J, leaving 13 bases between them. The CDR3 DNA follows: TGCAGTGCGAGCGACAGGCCAAATCAGCCCCAGCATTTT. Protein: CSASDRPNQPQHF.

This chain joins TRBV10-3 and TRBJ1-2, with TRBD1 as a possible D gene (5 bases). The germline gives CDR1 ENHRY, CDR2 SYGVKD. Trimming removed 0 bases from V and 6 bases from J, with 11 bases in between. CDR3 length: 14 amino acids. The CDR3 reads CAISESGERDGYTF. CDR3 DNA sequence: TGTGCCATCAGTGAGTCGGGGGAAAGGGATGGCTACACCTTC.

A few counts support this clonotype. A much larger clone differs by one base, so this may be a read error. The chain couples TRBV5-4 to TRBJ1-2; 9 bases map to TRBD1. The CDR3 runs to 15 residues. J gave up 7 bases and V 3 bases, and 10 bases lay outside the gene matches. Germline V gives CDR1 SGHNT, CDR2 YYREEE (reference sequence). The DNA of the CDR3 is TGTGCCAGCAGCTGGAGCATACAGGGGGCGCGTGGCTACACCTTC. Protein product: CASSWSIQGARGYTF.

The chain links TRBV6-5 to TRBJ2-7; TRBD2 aligns across 13 bases. Germline V lookup: CDR1 MNHEY, CDR2 SVGAGI. V was pared by 5 bases and J by 3 bases, with 4 bases of the junction left unmatched. The CDR3 runs to 15 residues. CDR3 DNA: TGTGCCAGCAGTGGGGGACTAGCGGGGATCTACGAGCAGTACTTC. It codes for CASSGGLAGIYEQYF.

This clonotype was counted at least ten times. The rearrangement uses TRBV7-2 and TRBJ1-1, with D maybe TRBD1 (5 bases). In germline, CDR1 is SGHTA, CDR2 FQGNSA. The CDR3 loop spans 13 amino acids. V lost 6 bases and J 5 bases, leaving 13 bases between the germline ends. CDR3 residues: CASRGLRRTEAFF. For the CDR3, the DNA is TGTGCCAGCAGGGGGCTGCGGAGGACTGAAGCTTTCTTT. Full variable domain (remainder filled in from reference TRBV7-2 and TRBJ1-1): GAGVSQSPSNKVTEKGKDVELRCDPISGHTALYWYRQSLGQGLEFLIYFQGNSAPDKSGLPSDRFSAERTGGSVSTLTIQRTQQEDSAVYLCASRGLRRTEAFFGQGTRLTVV.

This clonotype is judged medium-sized. The chain has TRBV6-5 and TRBJ2-3; D is possibly TRBD2 (5 bases). This CDR3 has 15 amino acids. Trimming stripped 0 bases from V and 5 bases from J, with 12 bases between. CDR1 is MNHEY, CDR2 SVGAGI, per germline. CDR3 nucleotides: TGTGCCAGCAGTTACTCTGTAGGGAGTGAAGATACGCAGTATTTT. It specifies CASSYSVGSEDTQYF.

As to this clonotype: This may arise from a read error, as a much more abundant clone is one base away. V is TRBV18 and J is TRBJ1-1, with a tentative D call TRBD1 (6 bases). There are 14 residues in the CDR3. Trimming took off 4 bases at V and 7 bases at J, with 16 bases between the two ends. From germline, CDR1 is KGHSH and CDR2 LQKENI. The CDR3 nucleotides read TGTGCCAGCTCACAAGGGGACATGAGAAGTGAAGCTTTCTTT. This codes for CASSQGDMRSEAFF. Drawing the rest from reference TRBV18 and TRBJ1-1, the complete variable domain is NAGVMQNPRHLVRRRGQEARLRCSPMKGHSHVYWYRQLPEEGLKFMVYLQKENIIDESGMPKERFSAEFPKEGPSILRIQQVVRGDSAAYFCASSQGDMRSEAFFGQGTRLTVV.